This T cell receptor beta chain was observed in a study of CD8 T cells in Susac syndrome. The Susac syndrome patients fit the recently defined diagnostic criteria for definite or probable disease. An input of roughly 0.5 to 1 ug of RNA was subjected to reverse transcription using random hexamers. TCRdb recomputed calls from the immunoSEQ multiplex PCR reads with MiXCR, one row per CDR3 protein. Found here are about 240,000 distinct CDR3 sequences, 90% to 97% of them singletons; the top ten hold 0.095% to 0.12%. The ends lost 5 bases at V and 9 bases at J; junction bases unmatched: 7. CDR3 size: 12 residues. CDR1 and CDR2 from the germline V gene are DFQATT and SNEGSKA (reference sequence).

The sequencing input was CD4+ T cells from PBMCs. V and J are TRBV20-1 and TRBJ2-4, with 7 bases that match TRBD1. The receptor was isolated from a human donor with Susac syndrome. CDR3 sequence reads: CSAGTVIGIQYF. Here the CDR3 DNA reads TGCAGTGCTGGGACAGTAATCGGCATTCAGTACTTC.